The T cell receptor (beta chain) under discussion was sequenced for a study of beta chain features in type 1 diabetes. This clone came up a few times. The antigen remains unidentified. Sequencing targeted expressed TCRB transcripts, as all isolated RNA had been reverse transcribed. Clones were read by immunoSEQ multiplex PCR, and TCRdb kept only the in-frame ones, dropping some. The table has about 360,000 clones, around an eighth seen once. The CDR3 is made up of 14 amino acids. The germline V gene encodes CDR1 KGHSH and CDR2 LQKENI. Germline trimming cut 2 bases from V and 6 bases from J; bases unmatched to any gene: 3. Stem cell-like memory, regulatory, central memory and naive CD4+ cells were sorted via CD45RO/CCR7/CD25/CD127/CD95/CD27. Notes on the study in general: Lower insertion and higher deletion counts appeared at VDJ junctions in type 1 diabetes patients. PCR could preferentially amplify shorter templates, alike in patients and controls. Naive, central memory and Treg TCRB repertoires appeared more alike in patients than in healthy donors.

The chain couples TRBV18 to TRBJ2-7, with TRBD2 matching over 11 bases. Sequencing was performed on naive CD4+ T cells from blood. This receptor was obtained from a man aged 18 to 30 in good health. The CDR3 bases are TGTGCCAGCTCACCAGAGACTAGCGGGATCGAGCAGTACTTC. It encodes CASSPETSGIEQYF.